This TCR beta chain was captured in a study of blood T cell repertoires in COVID-19. The overall study: The origin of the acute and convalescent COVID-19 samples was the United States, Italy and Spain. T cells, B-cell-depleted T cells, or PBMCs provided the cDNA or gDNA that served as material.

This CDR3 is 15 amino acids long. CDR1 is MNHEY, CDR2 SVGEGT, per germline. Unmatched junction bases numbered 2, after V lost 0 bases and J lost 4 bases. Authors' analysis steps: Amplification of reference gene primers was used by the study to estimate nucleated cell counts. This table comes from immunoSEQ multiplex PCR, and its TCRdb copy is limited to in-frame clones, with some not included. V and J calls and clone size follow that table, whereas D and trimming were derived from the DNA. The table lists over 80,000 clones, about 90% of them singletons. Sequenced: peripheral blood. The receptor was derived from a human donor in a cohort sampled during active COVID-19. This chain links TRBV6-2 or TRBV6-3 with TRBJ2-7; 11 bases match TRBD1. In nucleotides, the CDR3 is TGTGCCAGCAGTTACTCGGGACAGGGGGTATACGAGCAGTACTTC. Translating gives CASSYSGQGVYEQYF.